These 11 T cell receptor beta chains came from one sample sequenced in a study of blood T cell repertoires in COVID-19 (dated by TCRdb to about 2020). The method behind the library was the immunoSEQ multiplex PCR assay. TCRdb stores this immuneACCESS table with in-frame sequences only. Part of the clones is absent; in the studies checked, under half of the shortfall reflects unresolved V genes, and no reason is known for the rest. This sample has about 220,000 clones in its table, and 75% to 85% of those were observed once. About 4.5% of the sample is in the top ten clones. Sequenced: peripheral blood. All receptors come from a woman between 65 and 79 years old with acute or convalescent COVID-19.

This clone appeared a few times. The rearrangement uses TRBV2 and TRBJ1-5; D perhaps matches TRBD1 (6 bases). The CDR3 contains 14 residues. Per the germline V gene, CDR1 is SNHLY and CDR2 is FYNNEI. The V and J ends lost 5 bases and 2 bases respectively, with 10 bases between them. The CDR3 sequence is CASSWGGGNQPQHF. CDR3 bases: TGTGCCAGCAGTTGGGGGGGCGGCAATCAGCCCCAGCATTTT.

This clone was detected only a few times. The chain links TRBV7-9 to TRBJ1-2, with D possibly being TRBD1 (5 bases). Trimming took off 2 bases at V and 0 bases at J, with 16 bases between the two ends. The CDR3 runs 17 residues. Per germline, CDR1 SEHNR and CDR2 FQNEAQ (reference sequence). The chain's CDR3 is CASSLSGGPRPNYGYTF. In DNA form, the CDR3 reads TGTGCCAGCAGCTTATCGGGGGGTCCTCGACCTAACTATGGCTACACCTTC.

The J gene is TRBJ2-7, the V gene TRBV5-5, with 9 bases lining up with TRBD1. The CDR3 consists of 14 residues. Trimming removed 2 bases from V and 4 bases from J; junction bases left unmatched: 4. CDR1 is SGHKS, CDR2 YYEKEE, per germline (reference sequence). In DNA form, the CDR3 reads TGTGCCAGCAGCTTCGGACAGGGGTTTTACGAGCAGTACTTC. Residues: CASSFGQGFYEQYF.

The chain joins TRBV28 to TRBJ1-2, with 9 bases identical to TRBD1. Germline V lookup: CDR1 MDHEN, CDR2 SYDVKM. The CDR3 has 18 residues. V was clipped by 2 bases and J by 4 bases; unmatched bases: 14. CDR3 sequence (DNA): TGTGCCAGCAGTTTAGTGGGGGGACAGGGAGATTCGGGCTATGGCTACACCTTC. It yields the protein CASSLVGGQGDSGYGYTF.

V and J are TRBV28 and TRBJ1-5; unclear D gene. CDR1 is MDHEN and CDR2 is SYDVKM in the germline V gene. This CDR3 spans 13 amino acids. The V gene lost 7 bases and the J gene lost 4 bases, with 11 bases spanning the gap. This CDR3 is CASIVSGNQPQHF. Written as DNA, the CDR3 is TGTGCCAGCATCGTCAGTGGTAATCAGCCCCAGCATTTT.

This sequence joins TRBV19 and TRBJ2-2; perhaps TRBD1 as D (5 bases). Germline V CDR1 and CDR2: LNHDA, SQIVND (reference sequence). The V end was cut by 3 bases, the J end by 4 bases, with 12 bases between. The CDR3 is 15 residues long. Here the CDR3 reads CASSMGRATTGELFF. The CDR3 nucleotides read TGTGCCAGTAGTATGGGCAGGGCTACCACCGGGGAGCTGTTTTTT.

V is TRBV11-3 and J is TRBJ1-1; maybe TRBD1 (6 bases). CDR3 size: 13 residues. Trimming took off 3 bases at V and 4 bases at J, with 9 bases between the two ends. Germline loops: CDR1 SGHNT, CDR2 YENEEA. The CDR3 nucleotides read TGTGCCAGCAGCTTCACAGGGAGCACTGAAGCTTTCTTT. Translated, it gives CASSFTGSTEAFF. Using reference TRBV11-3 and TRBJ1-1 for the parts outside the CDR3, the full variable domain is EAGVVQSPRYKIIEKKQPVAFWCNPISGHNTLYWYLQNLGQGPELLIRYENEEAVDDSQLPKDRFSAERLKGVDSTLKIQPAELGDSAVYLCASSFTGSTEAFFGQGTRLTVV.

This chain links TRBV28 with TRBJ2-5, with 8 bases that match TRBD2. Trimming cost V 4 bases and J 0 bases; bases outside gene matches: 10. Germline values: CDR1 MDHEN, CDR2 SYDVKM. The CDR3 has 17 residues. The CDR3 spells CASSSFRKRGYQETQYF. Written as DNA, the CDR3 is TGTGCCAGCAGTTCCTTTAGGAAGCGGGGGTACCAAGAGACCCAGTACTTC.

In nucleotides, the CDR3 is TGTGCCAGCAGCTTAGCGCGGGAGAACACTGAAGCTTTCTTT. Its translation is CASSLARENTEAFF. This chain joins TRBV7-2 and TRBJ1-1; the D is unclear. V dropped 0 bases and J dropped 1 base, with 6 bases sitting between them. Germline CDR1 reads SGHTA; CDR2 reads FQGNSA. CDR3 length: 14 residues. The whole variable domain, remainder taken from reference TRBV7-2 and TRBJ1-1, is GAGVSQSPSNKVTEKGKDVELRCDPISGHTALYWYRQSLGQGLEFLIYFQGNSAPDKSGLPSDRFSAERTGGSVSTLTIQRTQQEDSAVYLCASSLARENTEAFFGQGTRLTVV.

CDR3 protein: CASRENSYNEQFF. The CDR3 bases are TGTGCCAGCAGGGAGAACTCCTACAATGAGCAGTTCTTC. This sequence joins TRBV7-8 and TRBJ2-1; D gene unclear. The V end lost 6 bases, the J end lost 0 bases, and 6 bases lay between the germline ends. CDR1 and CDR2 from the germline V gene are SGHVS and FQNEAQ. The CDR3 has 13 amino acids.

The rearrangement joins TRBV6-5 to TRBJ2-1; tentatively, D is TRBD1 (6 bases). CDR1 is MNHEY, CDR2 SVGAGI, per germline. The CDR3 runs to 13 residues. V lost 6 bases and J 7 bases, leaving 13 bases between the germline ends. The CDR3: CASSLDRRNEQFF. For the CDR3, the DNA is TGTGCCAGCAGCCTTGACAGGCGAAATGAGCAGTTCTTC.